Listed here are 14 T cell receptor beta chains from one sample, sequenced in a study of cytomegalovirus exposure and HLA in healthy donors. Use of 60 Vbeta and 13 Jbeta primers characterized the PCR. TCRdb's copy holds only in-frame clones and misses some; the assay was immunoSEQ multiplex PCR. The sample holds about 120,000 clones, approximately 83% seen once. Specimen: PBMCs. The receptors come from a man in his forties in good health and CMV-seronegative.

V usage is TRBV7-8 and J usage is TRBJ2-1; TRBD2 matches at 13 bases. Germline CDR1 and CDR2: SGHVS and FQNEAQ. This CDR3 contains 18 residues. Germline trimming cut 2 bases from V and 3 bases from J; bases unmatched to any gene: 7. CDR3 in DNA: TGTGCCAGCAGCTTAATGGGACTAGCGGGGATAAACTACAATGAGCAGTTCTTC. This gives the protein CASSLMGLAGINYNEQFF.

V and J are TRBV7-9 and TRBJ1-1; TRBD1 aligns across 8 bases. The CDR3 runs to 12 residues. The V and J ends lost 6 bases and 7 bases, in that order; junction bases with no gene match: 4. Germline loops: CDR1 SEHNR, CDR2 FQNEAQ (reference sequence). The CDR3 spells CASSIDRGEAFF. The CDR3 bases are TGTGCCAGCAGTATAGACAGGGGTGAAGCTTTCTTT.

The chain carries TRBV10-3 and TRBJ1-1; D is ambiguous. This CDR3 comprises 11 residues. Germline V CDR1 and CDR2: ENHRY, SYGVKD. The germline V and J ends were trimmed by 0 bases and 8 bases, with 4 bases remaining between them. The chain's CDR3 is CAISESREAFF. In DNA form, the CDR3 reads TGTGCCATCAGTGAGTCTCGGGAAGCTTTCTTT.

The chain joins TRBV28 to TRBJ1-4; possibly TRBD1 for D (5 bases). Germline V CDR1 and CDR2: MDHEN, SYDVKM. V gave up 4 bases and J gave up 1 base, with 22 bases separating them. The CDR3 spans 19 residues. The CDR3 bases are TGTGCCAGCAGTTCGACCCGGGACTTTGCCAGGGAAACTAATGAAAAACTGTTTTTT. Protein: CASSSTRDFARETNEKLFF.

The chain uses TRBV28 and TRBJ1-1; D call uncertain. Per the germline V gene, CDR1 is MDHEN and CDR2 is SYDVKM. The V and J ends lost 4 bases and 6 bases respectively, with 15 bases between them. The CDR3 runs 14 residues. CDR3 sequence: CASSSAGYESEAFF. DNA for the CDR3: TGTGCCAGCAGTTCCGCCGGGTATGAGTCTGAAGCTTTCTTT.

The genes are TRBV4-2 and TRBJ1-6, with 7 bases identical to TRBD1. Germline trimming cut 4 bases from V and 5 bases from J; bases unmatched to any gene: 8. This CDR3 has 16 residues. Germline lookup yields CDR1 LGHNA and CDR2 YNFKEQ. This chain's CDR3 is CASSRERGGDNSPLHF. CDR3 sequence (DNA): TGTGCCAGCAGCCGGGAGAGAGGGGGCGATAATTCACCCCTCCACTTT.

The rearrangement links TRBV19 to TRBJ1-5, with D possibly matching TRBD1 (6 bases). The CDR3 loop spans 19 amino acids. The germline gives CDR1 LNHDA, CDR2 SQIVND (reference sequence). The ends were cut back, 5 bases at V and 2 bases at J, with 25 bases in the middle. Here the CDR3 DNA reads TGTGCCAGTAGTCCCCCCCGGGGCAGGGGTATCATTGGCAATCAGCCCCAGCATTTT. Encoded protein: CASSPPRGRGIIGNQPQHF.

The genes are TRBV2 and TRBJ1-4; maybe TRBD1 (5 bases). V was trimmed by 3 bases and J by 8 bases, leaving 13 bases between them. Germline-derived CDR1 and CDR2 are SNHLY and FYNNEI. The CDR3 spans 14 residues. In DNA form, the CDR3 reads TGTGCCAGCAGTGAGACAGCCTTAAGAGAAAAACTGTTTTTT. Protein sequence: CASSETALREKLFF.

The V call is TRBV5-1, the J call TRBJ2-7; 8 bases map to TRBD1. The CDR3 contains 14 residues. The V gene's germline CDR1 is SGHRS and CDR2 YFSETQ. With V trimmed by 7 bases and J by 0 bases, 6 bases remained unmatched. CDR3 coding DNA: TGCGCCAGCTCAGGGACAGGCAGCTCCTACGAGCAGTACTTC. It yields the protein CASSGTGSSYEQYF.

This clone was seen just once. The rearrangement joins TRBV28 to TRBJ1-2; D gene unclear. Germline loops: CDR1 MDHEN, CDR2 SYDVKM. The CDR3 loop spans 12 amino acids. V was pared by 2 bases and J by 7 bases, with 8 bases between. CDR3 in amino acids: CASSLKAVGYTF. The CDR3 nucleotides are TGTGCCAGCAGTTTAAAGGCGGTTGGCTACACCTTC.

Only a few counts were recorded for this clone. The chain employs TRBV30 and TRBJ1-1; 7 bases are a match to TRBD1. CDR1 is GTSNPN and CDR2 is SVGIG in the germline V gene (reference sequence). J gave up 7 bases and V 0 bases, and 5 bases lay outside the gene matches. This CDR3 has 13 residues. The CDR3 DNA follows: TGTGCCTGGAGTGTAGGGGGCAGGGGTGAAGCTTTCTTT. Translated: CAWSVGGRGEAFF.

This chain connects TRBV6-5 to TRBJ2-2; 7 nucleotides align to TRBD2. CDR1 and CDR2 (germline): MNHEY, SVGAGI. The CDR3 runs to 14 residues. Germline trimming cut 5 bases from V and 7 bases from J; bases unmatched to any gene: 7. The CDR3 protein is CASSPRGVFGELFF. The CDR3 nucleotides read TGTGCCAGCAGTCCCCGGGGGGTCTTCGGGGAGCTGTTTTTT.

This chain connects TRBV6-5 to TRBJ2-5; 8 bases are a match to TRBD1. Germline CDR1 is MNHEY and CDR2 is SVGAGI. The CDR3 is made up of 13 amino acids. Trimming cost V 6 bases and J 5 bases; bases outside gene matches: 5. Here the CDR3 reads CASSRTGRETQYF. In nucleotides, the CDR3 is TGTGCCAGCAGCCGGACAGGGAGGGAGACCCAGTACTTC.

The chain uses TRBV23-1 and TRBJ1-6; possibly TRBD1 for D (5 bases). TRBV23-1 is marked as an open reading frame, function uncertain. V lost 3 bases, J lost 9 bases, and 18 bases lay in between. CDR3 length: 16 amino acids. The chain's CDR3 is CASSQGNRCERSPLHF. CDR3 nucleotide sequence: TGCGCCAGCAGTCAGGGGAACAGGTGTGAACGTTCACCCCTCCACTTT.